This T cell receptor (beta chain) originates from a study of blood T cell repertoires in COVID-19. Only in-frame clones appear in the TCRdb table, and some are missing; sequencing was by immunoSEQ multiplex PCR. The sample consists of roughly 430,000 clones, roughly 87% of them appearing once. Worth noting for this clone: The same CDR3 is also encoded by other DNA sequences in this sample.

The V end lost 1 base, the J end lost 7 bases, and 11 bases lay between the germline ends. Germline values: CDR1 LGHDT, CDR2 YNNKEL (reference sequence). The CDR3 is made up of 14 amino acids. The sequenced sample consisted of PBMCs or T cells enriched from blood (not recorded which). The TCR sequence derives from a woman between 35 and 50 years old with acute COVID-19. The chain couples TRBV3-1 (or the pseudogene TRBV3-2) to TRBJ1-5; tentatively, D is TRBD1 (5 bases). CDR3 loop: CASSQGTGPQPQHF. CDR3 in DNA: TGTGCCAGCAGCCAAGGAACAGGCCCCCAGCCCCAGCATTTT.